The 4 T cell receptor beta chains below were found in one sample sequenced in a study of blood T cells in healthy people across ages. A sample-barcoded 5' primer and a J-beta primer mix were used in a second PCR of about 7 to 12 cycles. TCRdb processed the 5' RACE reads anew with MiXCR; each CDR3 protein has one entry. The sample includes 1.5 million or so distinct CDR3 sequences, under 55% of them seen just once. Sequencing was done on a sample of blood. The receptors derive from a woman between 18 and 29 years old in good health.

This clonotype was found a few times. The rearrangement uses TRBV2 and TRBJ2-7; 9 positions match TRBD1. Trimming at V came to 6 bases and at J to 2 bases, leaving 8 bases not matched to a gene. Germline V gene data show CDR1 as SNHLY and CDR2 as FYNNEI. This CDR3 spans 15 amino acids. This CDR3 reads CASRALDRGAYEQYF. The CDR3 DNA reads as TGTGCCAGCAGGGCCTTGGACAGGGGAGCCTACGAGCAGTACTTC.

The chain couples TRBV28 to TRBJ2-5; D unresolved. The CDR3 covers 12 residues. V gave up 2 bases and J gave up 11 bases, with 12 bases separating them. Germline-derived CDR1 and CDR2 are MDHEN and SYDVKM. The CDR3 sequence: CASSLPFDEQYF. The CDR3 bases are TGTGCCAGCAGTTTACCCTTCGATGAGCAGTACTTC.

This clonotype has just a few counts. The rearrangement joins TRBV5-6 to TRBJ1-5, with D unclear. With 1 base removed from V and 0 bases from J, the gap between germline ends came to 8 bases. The germline V gene encodes CDR1 SGHDT and CDR2 YYEEEE. The CDR3 is 15 residues long. CDR3 DNA sequence: TGTGCCAGCAGCTTGATGAGAGGTAGCAATCAGCCCCAGCATTTT. It translates to CASSLMRGSNQPQHF. Together with reference TRBV5-6 and TRBJ1-5, the CDR3 gives the full variable domain: DAGVTQSPTHLIKTRGQQVTLRCSPKSGHDTVSWYQQALGQGPQFIFQYYEEEERQRGNFPDRFSGHQFPNYSSELNVNALLLGDSALYLCASSLMRGSNQPQHFGDGTRLSIL.

This chain links TRBV29-1 with TRBJ2-1; D uncertain. Trimming removed 3 bases at V and 0 bases at J, with 9 bases between. CDR1 and CDR2 (germline): SQVTM, ANQGSEA. The CDR3 is 14 amino acids. The CDR3, as DNA: TGCAGCGTTGACGTGGGGTACTCCTACAATGAGCAGTTCTTC. It translates to CSVDVGYSYNEQFF.